The 4 T cell receptor beta chains listed next were all sequenced from one sample in a study of T cells in localized non-small cell lung cancer. TCRdb's table, derived via immunoSEQ multiplex PCR, lists solely in-frame clones and lacks some. The sample lists roughly 34,000 clones; approximately 84% were seen once. Sequenced here: peripheral blood, sampled before any cancer treatment. Receptor source: a male donor aged 60 or older with stage III lung adenocarcinoma.

The chain has TRBV19 and TRBJ2-7; 7 nucleotides match TRBD1. This CDR3 spans 13 amino acids. J lost 5 bases, V lost 10 bases, and 11 bases had no gene match. CDR1 LNHDA and CDR2 SQIVND come from the germline V gene (reference sequence). The CDR3: CATRGSYLDEQYF. The CDR3, as DNA: TGTGCCACCAGGGGGAGTTACCTCGACGAGCAGTACTTC.

This chain joins TRBV27 and TRBJ2-3; 11 bases are a match to TRBD1. Unmatched junction bases numbered 3, after V lost 2 bases and J lost 2 bases. Germline lookup yields CDR1 MNHEY and CDR2 SMNVEV (reference sequence). This CDR3 region has 16 residues. The CDR3 DNA reads TGTGCCAGCAGTTTACGGACAGGGGGCTTCACAGATACGCAGTATTTT. It translates to CASSLRTGGFTDTQYF.

The chain uses TRBV19 and TRBJ1-2; 7 bases match TRBD1. CDR3 length: 16 amino acids. CDR1 LNHDA and CDR2 SQIVND come from the germline V gene (reference sequence). V dropped 3 bases and J dropped 3; count of bases not matched to a gene: 10. This chain's CDR3 is CASSIGAGGAYYGYTF. The CDR3 DNA reads TGTGCCAGTAGTATTGGGGCAGGGGGTGCGTACTATGGCTACACCTTC.

The chain joins TRBV5-1 to TRBJ2-2, with D uncertain. Germline CDR1 and CDR2: SGHRS and YFSETQ. The V and J ends lost 2 bases and 6 bases respectively, with 5 bases between them. CDR3 length: 12 residues. For the CDR3, the DNA is TGCGCCAGCAGCTTCACGGCCGGGGAGCTGTTTTTT. This encodes CASSFTAGELFF.